This T cell receptor (beta chain) was recovered during a study of a mutant IDH1 vaccine in newly diagnosed glioma. The wider study: The initiation of vaccination occurred 4-6 weeks after radiotherapy alone, or with temozolomide cycles. Those enrolled had earlier been treated with radiotherapy, temozolomide, or both, mostly both. Visit timing is recorded as week 35 for V12 and week 47 for V13.

As for time point: week 35, safety follow-up. In the vaccine, a single dose held 300 ug of the mutant IDH1 20-mer peptide, along with topical imiquimod. Each of the donors came in with new WHO grade 3 or 4 astrocytomas that were IDH1-mutant and ATRX-lost. In this sample, this clone turned up a few times. Its antigen remains unidentified. With V trimmed by 4 bases and J by 5 bases, 5 bases remained unmatched. This CDR3 contains 15 residues. CDR1 SGHTA and CDR2 FQGTGA come from the germline V gene. Repertoires were generated with immunoSEQ multiplex PCR, while TCRdb's copy carries only in-frame clones and drops some. This sample has 50,000 to 65,000 clones, with roughly 90% found just once.

V and J are TRBV7-3 and TRBJ2-1; the match to TRBD2 covers 10 bases. Sequenced here: PBMCs, sampled from a glioma patient whose treatment included an IDH1 peptide vaccine. The receptor comes from a man between 35 and 55 years old with glioma. Here the CDR3 reads CASSSAGLANNEQFF. The DNA of the CDR3 is TGTGCCAGCAGCTCCGCGGGACTAGCGAACAATGAGCAGTTCTTC.